The 15 T cell receptor beta chains in this list originate from one sample, sequenced in a study of blood T cell repertoires in COVID-19. TCRdb's table, derived via immunoSEQ multiplex PCR, lists solely in-frame clones and lacks some. Here the sample spans about 370,000 clones, 80% to 90% being singletons. Sequences were obtained from peripheral blood. These receptors were taken from a woman aged 25 to 39 with COVID-19, enrolled during active disease.

V gene TRBV6-2 or TRBV6-3 combines with J gene TRBJ2-5, with 7 bases aligning to TRBD2. CDR1 is MNHEY, CDR2 SVGEGT, per germline. CDR3 length equals 14 residues. V lost 1 base and J lost 5; bases outside the gene matches: 4. The CDR3 DNA follows: TGTGCCAGCAGTTACTGGGCGGGAGCCGAGACCCAGTACTTC. It specifies CASSYWAGAETQYF.

The rearrangement joins TRBV7-9 to TRBJ1-2, with 8 bases matching TRBD1. Germline-derived CDR1 and CDR2 are SEHNR and FQNEAQ (reference sequence). The trim removed 4 bases at V and 5 bases at J, leaving 9 bases unmatched. The CDR3 sequence is 15 residues long. The CDR3 loop is CASSSSDRGGYGYTF. The CDR3 DNA follows: TGTGCCAGCAGCTCCTCAGACAGGGGCGGTTATGGCTACACCTTC.

The V and J genes are TRBV6-2 or TRBV6-3 and TRBJ2-7, with 8 bases fitting TRBD1. In germline, CDR1 is MNHEY, CDR2 SVGEGT. Losses at the gene ends were 2 bases for V and 2 bases for J; bases not matched to a gene: 11. This CDR3 is built from 17 residues. The CDR3 DNA reads as TGTGCCAGCAGTTACCGCCTCAGGGGGCTACCCGCCTACGAGCAGTACTTC. As protein: CASSYRLRGLPAYEQYF.

This chain connects TRBV4-3 to TRBJ1-3; tentative D call: TRBD1 (6 bases). The CDR3 consists of 15 residues. Germline CDR1 and CDR2: LGHNA and YSLEER. The V gene lost 3 bases and the J gene lost 0 bases, with 9 bases spanning the gap. CDR3 residues: CASSQEDSSGNTIYF. For the CDR3, the DNA is TGCGCCAGCAGCCAGGAGGACAGCTCTGGAAACACCATATATTTT.

This chain links TRBV18 with TRBJ1-5; 8 bases fit TRBD1. V gave up 1 base and J gave up 5 bases; unmatched junction bases: 1. The germline gives CDR1 KGHSH, CDR2 LQKENI. The length of the CDR3 is 14 residues. This CDR3 is CASSPLTGDQPQHF. Written as DNA, the CDR3 is TGTGCCAGCTCACCACTGACAGGGGATCAGCCCCAGCATTTT.

This clone has a single count. V gene TRBV24-1 combines with J gene TRBJ2-7; D is unclear. The CDR3 sequence is 11 residues long. V lost 3 bases and J lost 5, with 4 bases in between. CDR1 KGHDR and CDR2 SFDVKD come from the germline V gene. This chain's CDR3 is CATSDIDEQYF. CDR3 nucleotide sequence: TGTGCCACCAGTGATATAGACGAGCAGTACTTC.

V and J are TRBV19 and TRBJ2-1; 11 bases agree with TRBD1. V lost 9 bases and J lost 8; bases outside the gene matches: 6. CDR1 and CDR2 from the germline V gene are LNHDA and SQIVND (reference sequence). This CDR3 spans 13 amino acids. Here the CDR3 reads CASEGQGGYEQFF. Written as DNA, the CDR3 is TGTGCCAGCGAGGGACAGGGGGGCTATGAGCAGTTCTTC.

V and J are TRBV6-2 or TRBV6-3 and TRBJ2-7; D uncertain. The CDR3 totals 16 residues. Germline V gene lookup returns CDR1 MNHEY and CDR2 SVGEGT. The V end lost 0 bases, the J end lost 0 bases, and 12 bases lay between the germline ends. CDR3 in DNA: TGTGCCAGCAGTTACTCGATCCAGCAGGCCTCCTACGAGCAGTACTTC. Translation gives CASSYSIQQASYEQYF.

J is TRBJ2-3 and V is TRBV5-6; TRBD2 might be the D (6 bases). Germline V CDR1 and CDR2: SGHDT, YYEEEE. The V end was cut by 2 bases, the J end by 3 bases, with 13 bases between. CDR3 length equals 15 residues. Here the CDR3 reads CASSLAGLRTDTQYF. The CDR3 DNA is TGTGCCAGCAGCTTAGCGGGCCTGAGGACAGATACGCAGTATTTT.

The count of this clone is one. The J gene is TRBJ1-2, the V gene TRBV2; 7 bases line up with TRBD1. CDR1 SNHLY and CDR2 FYNNEI come from the germline V gene. The CDR3 loop spans 13 amino acids. V dropped 8 bases and J dropped 1; count of bases not matched to a gene: 4. For the CDR3, the DNA is TGTGCCAGCTCCACAGGGGATAACTATGGCTACACCTTC. Translated, it gives CASSTGDNYGYTF.

This sequence joins TRBV4-1 and TRBJ1-6; possibly TRBD1 for D (6 bases). V lost 8 bases and J lost 5, with 10 bases in between. Germline CDR1 MGHRA, CDR2 YSYEKL. CDR3 length: 13 residues. Written as DNA, the CDR3 is TGCGCCAGCCGGGGACACAATAATTCACCCCTCCACTTT. Encoded protein: CASRGHNNSPLHF.

This chain uses TRBV15 with TRBJ2-7; perhaps TRBD2 as D (5 bases). The CDR3 is 15 residues long. CDR1 is LNHNV and CDR2 is YYDKDF in the germline V gene (reference sequence). Trimming cost V 0 bases and J 0 bases, with 9 bases left between them. The DNA for the CDR3 is TGTGCCACCAGCAGAGATCGGGGTCTCTCCTACGAGCAGTACTTC. Translating gives CATSRDRGLSYEQYF.

V is TRBV4-1 and J is TRBJ1-1; D gene uncertain. Looked up from germline, CDR1 is MGHRA and CDR2 is YSYEKL. CDR3 size: 14 residues. Trimming left V 3 bases short and J 0 bases short, with 8 bases between. The CDR3 DNA reads TGCGCCAGCAGCCAGAGGATATTGAACACTGAAGCTTTCTTT. Protein product: CASSQRILNTEAFF.

This clone was detected only once. The chain carries TRBV7-6 and TRBJ2-1; TRBD2 might be the D (7 bases). From germline, CDR1 is SGHVS and CDR2 FNYEAQ. This CDR3 is built from 18 residues. V dropped 3 bases and J dropped 7 bases, with 25 bases sitting between them. CDR3 amino acids: CASSLGFRGRAQGNEQFF. CDR3 DNA sequence: TGTGCCAGCAGCTTGGGGTTTCGCGGGAGAGCCCAGGGGAATGAGCAGTTCTTC.

As regards this clone: Additional DNA sequences in this sample encode the identical CDR3. The rearrangement links TRBV9 to TRBJ2-7, with D tentatively TRBD2 (5 bases). The germline gives CDR1 SGDLS, CDR2 YYNGEE. V dropped 0 bases and J dropped 0 bases, with 10 bases sitting between them. The CDR3 has 15 amino acids. The CDR3 region has the DNA TGTGCCAGCAGCGTAGCTGGAGGCAGCTCCTACGAGCAGTACTTC. It translates to CASSVAGGSSYEQYF.